Sequencing of this TCR beta chain was carried out in a study of T cell responses to AZD1222 COVID-19 vaccine. Study-wide points: Donors skewed white British and female; clonal diversity was possibly underestimated. Repertoires were collected only later (after the peak T cell response had occurred).

The table came from immunoSEQ multiplex PCR; TCRdb's copy has only in-frame clones and leaves some out. The table has about 180,000 clones, roughly nine tenths seen once. As to this clone: Its antigen is not known.

The ends were cut back, 7 bases at V and 3 bases at J, with 9 bases in the middle. Per the germline V gene, CDR1 is SNHLY and CDR2 is FYNNEI. The CDR3 sequence is 12 residues long. The sequence derives from an adult in good health. The chain carries TRBV2 and TRBJ2-5; no reliable D call. This specimen consisted of peripheral blood, obtained on day 0 of AZD1222 vaccination. The CDR3 loop is CASTPTEETQYF. For the CDR3, the DNA is TGTGCCAGCACCCCTACGGAAGAGACCCAGTACTTC. Using reference TRBV2 and TRBJ2-5 for the parts outside the CDR3, the full variable domain is EPEVTQTPSHQVTQMGQEVILRCVPISNHLYFYWYRQILGQKVEFLVSFYNNEISEKSEIFDDQFSVERPDGSNFTLKIRSTKLEDSAMYFCASTPTEETQYFGPGTRLLVL.